This T cell receptor (beta chain) was obtained from a study of beta chain features in type 1 diabetes. Regarding this clone: As yet, its antigen is unknown.

CDR1 and CDR2 from the germline V gene are SGHAT and FQNNGV. V was clipped by 1 base and J by 2 bases, with 5 bases between them. The CDR3 totals 13 residues. Sequencing targeted expressed TCRB transcripts, as all isolated RNA had been reverse transcribed. Clones were read by immunoSEQ multiplex PCR, and TCRdb kept only the in-frame ones, dropping some. The table has 500,000 to 700,000 clones, around a sixth seen once; the top ten hold approximately 0.093%. Study outcomes and limitations: A pattern of fewer insertions and more deletions at VDJ junctions was seen in type 1 diabetes patients.

The sample comprised naive CD4+ T cells from blood. The clonotype originates from a man aged 18 to 35 in good health. The rearrangement uses TRBV11-2 and TRBJ2-5; D remains unclear. Here the CDR3 DNA reads TGTGCCAGCAGCTTAGGGATACAAGAGACCCAGTACTTC. Translating gives CASSLGIQETQYF.